A selection of T cell receptor beta chains follows, all from one sample in a study of blood T cell repertoires in COVID-19. Measured with immunoSEQ multiplex PCR; TCRdb has only the in-frame clones, and not every one. The table records about 160,000 clones, over 70% of them present only once. Sequencing was done on a sample of PBMCs or T cells enriched from blood (not recorded which). Receptors originate from a middle-aged woman with acute COVID-19. Each CDR3 is given with its conserved first and last residue. A D gene is named only where the DNA matches it firmly. Rows may omit the clone size; those that give it use once, few, many or a size class.

TRBV19	TRBJ2-7	.	.	TGTGCCAGTAGTCCACAGGGAATTCGTTACGAGCAGTACTTC	CASSPQGIRYEQYF
TRBV6-5	TRBJ2-2	.	.	TGTGCCAGCAGTTACCCACTCGGGGAGCTGTTTTTT	CASSYPLGELFF
TRBV5-1	TRBJ1-1	.	.	TGCGCCAGCCGTTCTAACACTGAAGCTTTCTTT	CASRSNTEAFF
TRBV18	TRBJ1-5	.	.	TGTGCCAGCTCACCGGGAGATAATCAGCCCCAGCATTTT	CASSPGDNQPQHF
TRBV5-1	TRBJ1-2	many	.	TGCGCCAGCAGCTTGGCCGGGGTCAACTATGGCTACACCTTC	CASSLAGVNYGYTF
TRBV29-1	TRBJ1-2	.	TRBD1	TGCAGCGTTAGGACCCGGGACAGGGCCTCCGGTGACACCTTC	CSVRTRDRASGDTF
TRBV7-2	TRBJ1-2	.	.	TGTGCCAGCAGCTTAAGGGGGGGGCGCGGTAATGGCTACACCTTC	CASSLRGGRGNGYTF
TRBV19	TRBJ2-7	.	TRBD2	TGTGCCAGTAGCACGGGACTAGCCTACGAGCAGTACTTC	CASSTGLAYEQYF
TRBV18	TRBJ1-1	once	TRBD1	TGTGCCAGCTCACCCCTCAGGGGACAGGGAAATGAAGCTTTCTTT	CASSPLRGQGNEAFF
TRBV11-2	TRBJ2-5	few	TRBD2	TGTGCCAGCAGCTTTAGCGGGAGTAGAGAGACCCAGTACTTC	CASSFSGSRETQYF
TRBV20-1	TRBJ2-7	.	.	TGCAGTGCTAGAGTCGGACAGAAGAAGTACTTC	CSARVGQKKYF
TRBV2	TRBJ1-5	.	TRBD1	TGTGCCAGCAAGGGCACAGGGGGACAGCAGCCCCAGCATTTT	CASKGTGGQQPQHF
TRBV7-9	TRBJ2-3	.	.	TGTGCCAGCAGCTTAGGGGCTCGCGGGACCCCAGATACGCAGTATTTT	CASSLGARGTPDTQYF
TRBV7-2	TRBJ2-1	once	.	TGTGCCAGCAGCTCGTCCGGGACTCGAAATAGAGGCTCCTACAATGAGCAGTTCTTC	CASSSSGTRNRGSYNEQFF
TRBV19	TRBJ2-1	.	TRBD2	TGTGCCAGTAGGACCAATGTAGCGGGAGGTACCGGGCAGTTCTTC	CASRTNVAGGTGQFF
TRBV2	TRBJ1-2	.	.	TGTGCCAGCAGTCGCGACGGGAGAAGGGACTATGGCTACACCTTC	CASSRDGRRDYGYTF
TRBV27	TRBJ1-2	.	.	TGTGCCAGCAGTTCCACGACAGGTGGCGGCTACACCTTC	CASSSTTGGGYTF
TRBV4-1	TRBJ2-4	.	TRBD2	TGCGCCAGCAGCCGGAAGGGTCAGTCTAGCGGGAGGAAGGGGGACGACATTCAGTACTTC	CASSRKGQSSGRKGDDIQYF
TRBV29-1	TRBJ1-2	.	.	TGCAGCGTTGAAGATCATCCAGGGATAGTTGGCTACACCTTC	CSVEDHPGIVGYTF
TRBV15	TRBJ2-2	.	.	TGTGCCACCAGAAGCGGCTCCGGGGAGCTGTTTTTT	CATRSGSGELFF
TRBV18	TRBJ1-1	.	TRBD1	TGTGCCAGCTCACCGGGCGGGACAGGGACCCTAGTAGCTTTCTTT	CASSPGGTGTLVAFF
TRBV18	TRBJ2-7	.	.	TGTGCCAGCTCACCATCCGGGAGCTCCTACGAGCAGTACTTC	CASSPSGSSYEQYF
TRBV14	TRBJ2-1	.	TRBD2	TGTGCCAGCAGCCAAGGAGGACTAGCGGGAGTTGGTTACGATAGTCAAGATGAGCAGTTCTTC	CASSQGGLAGVGYDSQDEQFF
TRBV19	TRBJ2-1	.	TRBD2	TGTGCCAGTAGCACTAGCGGGAGTATCTATGAGCAGTTCTTC	CASSTSGSIYEQFF
TRBV28	TRBJ2-5	.	TRBD2	TGTGCCAGCAGTTTGGAGTCTAGCGGGCTCGGGGGAGAGACCCAGTACTTC	CASSLESSGLGGETQYF
TRBV29-1	TRBJ1-4	.	TRBD1	TGCAGCGTGTCAGGGACAGGCTATGAAAAACTGTTTTTT	CSVSGTGYEKLFF
TRBV5-8	TRBJ1-4	.	TRBD1	TGTGCCAGCAGCTTGGGGGACAGGGGAGGAGAAAAACTGTTTTTT	CASSLGDRGGEKLFF
TRBV30	TRBJ1-3	few	TRBD1	TGTGCCTGGATGAGGGACAGGAGCTCTGGAAACACCATATATTTT	CAWMRDRSSGNTIYF
TRBV6-2/TRBV6-3	TRBJ2-5	few	.	TGTGCCAGCAGTTACTCGATAGAAGAGACCCAGTACTTC	CASSYSIEETQYF
TRBV10-2	TRBJ2-1	.	TRBD2	TGCGCCAGCAGTGAGTTAGCGGGAGCTCGGAATGAGCAGTTCTTC	CASSELAGARNEQFF
TRBV3-1/TRBV3-2	TRBJ1-2	.	.	TGTGCCAGCAGCCTACCAGGGGTCTATGGCTACACCTTC	CASSLPGVYGYTF
TRBV5-6	TRBJ1-1	once	.	TGTGCCAGCAGCTTGGGTGGGGGGACTGAAGCTTTCTTT	CASSLGGGTEAFF
TRBV12-3/TRBV12-4	TRBJ2-7	.	TRBD1	TGTGCCAGCAGTTTCAGGGGGCGCTACGAGCAGTACTTC	CASSFRGRYEQYF
TRBV2	TRBJ2-3	.	TRBD2	TGTGCCAGCAGTGGAAACAGCGGGGCCACAGATACGCAGTATTTT	CASSGNSGATDTQYF
TRBV6-5	TRBJ2-3	.	.	TGTGCCAGCAGTCTCCTTACGCAGTATTTT	CASSLLTQYF
TRBV5-1	TRBJ2-3	.	.	TGCGCCAGCAGCTTTGCCCTGAGCGGAGATACGCAGTATTTT	CASSFALSGDTQYF
TRBV30	TRBJ2-1	.	.	TGTGCCTGGAGCGCTGACAACTACAATGAGCAGTTCTTC	CAWSADNYNEQFF
TRBV29-1	TRBJ2-1	few	.	TGCAGCGGGCTGACAGGATACAATGAGCAGTTCTTC	CSGLTGYNEQFF
TRBV7-2	TRBJ2-2	.	.	TGTGCCAGCAGCTTTTTCTCGAACACCGGGGAGCTGTTTTTT	CASSFFSNTGELFF
TRBV29-1	TRBJ2-3	once	.	TGCAGCGTTGAGATGAGTAGCACAGATACGCAGTATTTT	CSVEMSSTDTQYF
TRBV29-1	TRBJ2-2	.	TRBD2	TGCAGCGTTGGGTCTGCGGGAGGTACCGGGGAGCTGTTTTTT	CSVGSAGGTGELFF
TRBV7-2	TRBJ2-1	.	.	TGTGCCAGCAGCTTAGCCGCCAGGGGCTCCTACAATGAGCAGTTCTTC	CASSLAARGSYNEQFF
TRBV28	TRBJ2-3	.	TRBD1	TGTGCCAGCAGTTTATCCGGGACAGGATTCACAGATACGCAGTATTTT	CASSLSGTGFTDTQYF
TRBV6-5	TRBJ1-3	once	.	TGTGCCAGCAGTTACTCTCCGCCACACTCTGGAAACACCATATATTTT	CASSYSPPHSGNTIYF
TRBV4-1	TRBJ1-2	.	.	TGCGCCAGCAGCCAGTCAGAGGGTGGACGGAGCTATGGCTACACCTTC	CASSQSEGGRSYGYTF
TRBV19	TRBJ2-1	.	.	TGTGCCAGTAGTATAGATCTAACTACAAGCAATGAGCAGTTCTTC	CASSIDLTTSNEQFF
TRBV29-1	TRBJ2-4	.	TRBD1	TGCAGCGTGGCCGGGACAGGGGCCAAAAACATTCAGTACTTC	CSVAGTGAKNIQYF
TRBV6-5	TRBJ2-5	.	TRBD1	TGTGCCAGCAGTACAGGACAGGATGAGACCCAGTACTTC	CASSTGQDETQYF
TRBV6-5	TRBJ1-1	.	.	TGTGCCAGCATGTCGACAGCGATGAACACTGAAGCTTTCTTT	CASMSTAMNTEAFF
TRBV2	TRBJ1-2	.	TRBD1	TGTGCCAGCAGATCACAGGGGGCAGGAGGCTACACCTTC	CASRSQGAGGYTF